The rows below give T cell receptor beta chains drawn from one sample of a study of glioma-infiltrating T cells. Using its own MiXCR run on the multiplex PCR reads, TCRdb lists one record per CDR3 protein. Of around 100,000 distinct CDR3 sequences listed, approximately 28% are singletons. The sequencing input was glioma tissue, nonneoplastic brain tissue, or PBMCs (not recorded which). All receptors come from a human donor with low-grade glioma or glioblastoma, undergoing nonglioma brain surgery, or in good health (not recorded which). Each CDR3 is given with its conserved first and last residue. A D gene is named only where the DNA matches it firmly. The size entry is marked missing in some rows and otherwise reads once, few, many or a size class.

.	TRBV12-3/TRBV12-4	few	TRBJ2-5	TGTGCCAGCAGACCCGCTCTCCAAGAGACCCAGTACTTC	CASRPALQETQYF
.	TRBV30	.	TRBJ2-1	TGTGCCTGGAGTAAACAGGGAAATGAGCAGTTCTTC	CAWSKQGNEQFF
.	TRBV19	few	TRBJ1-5	TGTGCCAGTAGTATACTCTCGGATCAGCCCCAGCATTTT	CASSILSDQPQHF
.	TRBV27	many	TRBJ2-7	TGTGCCAGCAGTTTTCCGGGATCCTACGAGCAGTACTTC	CASSFPGSYEQYF
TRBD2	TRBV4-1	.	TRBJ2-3	TGCGCCAGCAGCCAAGCCGTCGCTAGCGGGGGGTCCACAGATACGCAGTATTTT	CASSQAVASGGSTDTQYF
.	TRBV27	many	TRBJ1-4	TGTGCCAGCAGTCCTCAACAGGGAACTAATGAAAAACTGTTTTTT	CASSPQQGTNEKLFF
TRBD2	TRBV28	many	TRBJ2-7	TGTGCCAGTGAACCCGGGAGGGAAGTCAGCTCCTACGAGCAGTACTTC	CASEPGREVSSYEQYF
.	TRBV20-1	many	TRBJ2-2	TGCAGTGCCTCGGACTCTGGGATAAACACCGGGGAGCTGTTTTTT	CSASDSGINTGELFF
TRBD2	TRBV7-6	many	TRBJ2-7	TGTGCCAGCAGCACCGGGACTAGCGGGGGGTACGAGCAGTACTTC	CASSTGTSGGYEQYF
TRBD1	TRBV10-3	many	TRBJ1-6	TGTGCCATCAGTGGGACAGGGGGTAATTCACCCCTCCACTTT	CAISGTGGNSPLHF
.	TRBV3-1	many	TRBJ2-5	TGTGCCAGCAGCCTCGGCCCCTCATCAGAGACCCAGTACTTC	CASSLGPSSETQYF
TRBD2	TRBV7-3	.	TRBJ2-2	TGTGCCAGCAGACCCTCTAGACTAGCGGGGGGCACAATTACGGACACCGGGGAGCTGTTTTTT	CASRPSRLAGGTITDTGELFF
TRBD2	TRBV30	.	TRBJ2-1	TGTGCCTGGAGTATCGGGGGGGCTCAAAATGAGCAGTTCTTC	CAWSIGGAQNEQFF
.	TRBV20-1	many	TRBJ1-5	TGCAGTGCTAACGGACCTAATCAGCCCCAGCATTTT	CSANGPNQPQHF
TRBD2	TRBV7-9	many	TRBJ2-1	TGTGCCAGCAGCGTCCTGCGGGGGGCCCTATACAATGAGCAGTTCTTC	CASSVLRGALYNEQFF
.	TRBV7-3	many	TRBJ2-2	TGTGCCAGCAGCTTAAACACCGGGGAGCTGTTTTTT	CASSLNTGELFF
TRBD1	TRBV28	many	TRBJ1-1	TGTGCCAGCAGTTTACCCACGGACAGGGGATTATTTAACACTGAAGCTTTCTTT	CASSLPTDRGLFNTEAFF
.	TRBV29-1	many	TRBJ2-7	TGCAGCGTTACCGGGACCGCTAGCTCCTACGAGCAGTACTTC	CSVTGTASSYEQYF
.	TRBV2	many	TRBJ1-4	TGTGCCAGCAGTGACCCTGGGGCGGCAACTAATGAAAAACTGTTTTTT	CASSDPGAATNEKLFF
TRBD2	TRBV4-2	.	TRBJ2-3	TGTGCCAGCAGCCAAGGAGCGGGGGGGCTCTCGGTGAGCGGCACAGATACGCAGTATTTT	CASSQGAGGLSVSGTDTQYF
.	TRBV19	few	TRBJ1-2	TGTGCCAGTAGTATTGAGAGGCGGAACGGTGGCTACACCTTC	CASSIERRNGGYTF
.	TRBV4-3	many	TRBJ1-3	TGCGCCAGCAGCCAAGATACTCGAAACACCATATATTTT	CASSQDTRNTIYF